These T cell receptor beta chains were read from a single sample in a study of OX40 agonist ivuxolimab in advanced cancers. Profiling relied on immunoSEQ multiplex PCR, and the TCRdb table lists in-frame clones only, not all of them. Among 65,000 to 80,000 clones listed, approximately 92% were seen once. Sequencing used CD4+ or CD8+ T cells sorted from blood, obtained in a trial of the OX40 agonist ivuxolimab. The source is an adult with an advanced solid tumor such as melanoma, head and neck, liver or kidney cancer. CDR3s include the opening cysteine and the closing phenylalanine or tryptophan. D genes are given only for firm matches. Clone size appears in some rows only: once, few, many, or a class for an expanded clone.

clone_size: -
v_call: TRBV5-1
d_call: TRBD1
j_call: TRBJ2-6
cdr3_nt: TGCGCCAGCAGCTTGGAAACCGGGACAGGCCGCAGCTCTGGGGCCAACGTCCTGACTTTC
cdr3_aa: CASSLETGTGRSSGANVLTF

clone_size: -
v_call: TRBV10-3
d_call: -
j_call: TRBJ1-1
cdr3_nt: TGTGCCATCAGTGAGAGAGACAGCACTGAAGCTTTCTTT
cdr3_aa: CAISERDSTEAFF

clone_size: -
v_call: TRBV19
d_call: -
j_call: TRBJ1-2
cdr3_nt: TGTGCCAGTAGTATAGCAGGGAATGGCTACACCTTC
cdr3_aa: CASSIAGNGYTF

clone_size: -
v_call: TRBV7-6
d_call: TRBD1
j_call: TRBJ2-2
cdr3_nt: TGTGCCAGCAGCTTCGGGACAGGGGGTGACACCGGGGAGCTGTTTTTT
cdr3_aa: CASSFGTGGDTGELFF

clone_size: -
v_call: TRBV5-5
d_call: TRBD1
j_call: TRBJ2-7
cdr3_nt: TGTGCCAGCAGCTTGGGGGACAGGGCCGGCGAGCAGTACTTC
cdr3_aa: CASSLGDRAGEQYF

clone_size: -
v_call: TRBV14
d_call: -
j_call: TRBJ2-5
cdr3_nt: TGTGCCAGCAGCCAAGGTGACACCCTGGGAGAGACCCAGTACTTC
cdr3_aa: CASSQGDTLGETQYF

clone_size: -
v_call: TRBV10-3
d_call: -
j_call: TRBJ2-1
cdr3_nt: TGTGCCATCAGTGAGGGGGACTACAATGAGCAGTTCTTC
cdr3_aa: CAISEGDYNEQFF

clone_size: -
v_call: TRBV2
d_call: TRBD1
j_call: TRBJ1-1
cdr3_nt: TGTGCCAGCATTTGGGACAGGGGTAACACTGAAGCTTTCTTT
cdr3_aa: CASIWDRGNTEAFF

clone_size: -
v_call: TRBV7-8
d_call: -
j_call: TRBJ1-4
cdr3_nt: TGTGCCAGCAGCTTAGTAGCCGGGTCCTATAATGAAAAACTGTTTTTT
cdr3_aa: CASSLVAGSYNEKLFF

clone_size: -
v_call: TRBV29-1
d_call: TRBD1
j_call: TRBJ1-4
cdr3_nt: TGCAGCGTTACCCGGACAGGGAGTGAAAAACTGTTTTTT
cdr3_aa: CSVTRTGSEKLFF

clone_size: -
v_call: TRBV5-1
d_call: TRBD2
j_call: TRBJ2-1
cdr3_nt: TGCGCCAGCAGCTTGGGGGGACTAGCGGGCTACAATGAGCAGTTCTTC
cdr3_aa: CASSLGGLAGYNEQFF

clone_size: -
v_call: TRBV15
d_call: -
j_call: TRBJ2-1
cdr3_nt: TGTGCCACCAGCAGAGGCCGCCGGGGCCTGGGCTACAATGAGCAGTTCTTC
cdr3_aa: CATSRGRRGLGYNEQFF

clone_size: -
v_call: TRBV28
d_call: -
j_call: TRBJ2-7
cdr3_nt: TGTGCCAGCAGTTTACTTTCTAGCGCGACCCGTCCGGGGCAGTACTTC
cdr3_aa: CASSLLSSATRPGQYF

clone_size: -
v_call: TRBV15
d_call: -
j_call: TRBJ1-5
cdr3_nt: TGTGCCACCAGCAGCAAATCAGGGTATAGCAATCAGCCCCAGCATTTT
cdr3_aa: CATSSKSGYSNQPQHF

clone_size: -
v_call: TRBV27
d_call: TRBD1
j_call: TRBJ2-7
cdr3_nt: TGTGCCAGCAGTCCGCCGGGACAGGGGTCGGGGCAGTACTTC
cdr3_aa: CASSPPGQGSGQYF

clone_size: -
v_call: TRBV7-9
d_call: TRBD1
j_call: TRBJ1-1
cdr3_nt: TGTGCCAGCAGCCGGGACAGGGGGACCACTGAAGCTTTCTTT
cdr3_aa: CASSRDRGTTEAFF

clone_size: few
v_call: TRBV19
d_call: -
j_call: TRBJ1-5
cdr3_nt: TGTGCCAGTAGTACCCAGGCAGGGCAGCCCCAGCATTTT
cdr3_aa: CASSTQAGQPQHF

clone_size: -
v_call: TRBV11-3
d_call: -
j_call: TRBJ2-1
cdr3_nt: TGTGCCAGCAGCTCGTACCAGAACTACAATGAGCAGTTCTTC
cdr3_aa: CASSSYQNYNEQFF

clone_size: -
v_call: TRBV5-8
d_call: -
j_call: TRBJ2-7
cdr3_nt: TGTGCCAGCAGTTTCGGTGCGGGGCGGGGGCTCAACGAGCAGTACTTC
cdr3_aa: CASSFGAGRGLNEQYF

clone_size: -
v_call: TRBV19
d_call: -
j_call: TRBJ2-1
cdr3_nt: TGTGCCAGTAGTAATAGCGGTTTAGCCTACAATGAGCAGTTCTTC
cdr3_aa: CASSNSGLAYNEQFF

clone_size: -
v_call: TRBV5-4
d_call: TRBD1
j_call: TRBJ1-2
cdr3_nt: TGTGCCAGCAGATTGGCGGCTACCGGACAGGGCTATGGCTACACCTTC
cdr3_aa: CASRLAATGQGYGYTF

clone_size: once
v_call: TRBV19
d_call: TRBD1
j_call: TRBJ2-5
cdr3_nt: TGTGCCAGTAGTCCACAGGGGAAAGAGACCCAGTACTTC
cdr3_aa: CASSPQGKETQYF

clone_size: once
v_call: TRBV7-8
d_call: -
j_call: TRBJ2-7
cdr3_nt: TGTGCCAGCAGCACCTACGAGCAGTACTTC
cdr3_aa: CASSTYEQYF

clone_size: -
v_call: TRBV28
d_call: TRBD2
j_call: TRBJ2-2
cdr3_nt: TGTGCCAGCATCTACAGCGGGGGGAAGACCGGGGAGCTGTTTTTT
cdr3_aa: CASIYSGGKTGELFF

clone_size: -
v_call: TRBV20-1
d_call: -
j_call: TRBJ2-3
cdr3_nt: TGCAGCACGGGGGGCACAGATACGCAGTATTTT
cdr3_aa: CSTGGTDTQYF

clone_size: once
v_call: TRBV10-3
d_call: -
j_call: TRBJ2-5
cdr3_nt: TGTGCCATCAGTGGGGGTATGACCCAGTACTTC
cdr3_aa: CAISGGMTQYF

clone_size: -
v_call: TRBV28
d_call: -
j_call: TRBJ1-5
cdr3_nt: TGTGCCAGCAAGGTCGGTGGCAATCAGCCCCAGCATTTT
cdr3_aa: CASKVGGNQPQHF

clone_size: -
v_call: TRBV10-1
d_call: -
j_call: TRBJ2-1
cdr3_nt: TGCGCCAGCAGTGGAAAGTACGAGACAGTAAATGAGCAGTTCTTC
cdr3_aa: CASSGKYETVNEQFF

clone_size: -
v_call: TRBV6-8
d_call: -
j_call: TRBJ2-1
cdr3_nt: TGTGCCAGCAGTTACCACCTCTACAATGAGCAGTTCTTC
cdr3_aa: CASSYHLYNEQFF

clone_size: once
v_call: TRBV4-3
d_call: TRBD2
j_call: TRBJ2-2
cdr3_nt: TGCGCCAGCAGCCAAGGGTCTAGCGGGAGATTTGGCACCGGGGAGCTGTTTTTT
cdr3_aa: CASSQGSSGRFGTGELFF

clone_size: -
v_call: TRBV5-1
d_call: TRBD2
j_call: TRBJ2-3
cdr3_nt: TGCGCCAGCAGCTTGGTGCTAGCGGGAGGTCCCACAGATACGCAGTATTTT
cdr3_aa: CASSLVLAGGPTDTQYF

clone_size: once
v_call: TRBV4-1
d_call: TRBD1
j_call: TRBJ2-7
cdr3_nt: TGCGCCAGCAGCCAGCCCCGGGACAGGGACCACGAGCAGTACTTC
cdr3_aa: CASSQPRDRDHEQYF

clone_size: -
v_call: TRBV5-1
d_call: TRBD2
j_call: TRBJ2-3
cdr3_nt: TGCGCCAGCAGCTTGGCCAGGACTAGCGTAACTAGCACAGATACGCAGTATTTT
cdr3_aa: CASSLARTSVTSTDTQYF

clone_size: -
v_call: TRBV30
d_call: -
j_call: TRBJ2-3
cdr3_nt: TGTGCCTCTGGAGTAGGACTCTCCACAGATACGCAGTATTTT
cdr3_aa: CASGVGLSTDTQYF

clone_size: -
v_call: TRBV28
d_call: TRBD2
j_call: TRBJ2-7
cdr3_nt: TGTGCCAGCACCCCGGGCGGGGGCGGGAGGGTCGACGAGCAGTACTTC
cdr3_aa: CASTPGGGGRVDEQYF

clone_size: -
v_call: TRBV7-2
d_call: -
j_call: TRBJ2-3
cdr3_nt: TGTGCCAGCAGCTTAATGGAGAGCACAGATACGCAGTATTTT
cdr3_aa: CASSLMESTDTQYF

clone_size: -
v_call: TRBV25-1
d_call: TRBD2
j_call: TRBJ2-3
cdr3_nt: TGTGCCAGCAGTACCCTAGCGGACAGCACAGATACGCAGTATTTT
cdr3_aa: CASSTLADSTDTQYF

clone_size: -
v_call: TRBV10-3
d_call: TRBD2
j_call: TRBJ2-1
cdr3_nt: TGTGCCATCAGTTCGGGACTAGCCTACAATGAGCAGTTCTTC
cdr3_aa: CAISSGLAYNEQFF

clone_size: -
v_call: TRBV28
d_call: -
j_call: TRBJ1-1
cdr3_nt: TGTGCCAGCAGTTTTTATGGGGGGCCGGAGAACACTGAAGCTTTCTTT
cdr3_aa: CASSFYGGPENTEAFF

clone_size: -
v_call: TRBV11-3
d_call: -
j_call: TRBJ2-3
cdr3_nt: TGTGCCAGCAGCTTCGGGGCGAGGCCCACAGATACGCAGTATTTT
cdr3_aa: CASSFGARPTDTQYF

clone_size: -
v_call: TRBV9
d_call: TRBD1
j_call: TRBJ2-5
cdr3_nt: TGTGCCAGCAGCTCCCAAACCGGGACAGGAGAACATCTCCAAGAGACCCAGTACTTC
cdr3_aa: CASSSQTGTGEHLQETQYF

clone_size: -
v_call: TRBV7-7
d_call: -
j_call: TRBJ1-3
cdr3_nt: TGTGCTAGCAGCGCGGGGTTCGGAAACACCATATATTTT
cdr3_aa: CASSAGFGNTIYF

clone_size: -
v_call: TRBV7-2
d_call: -
j_call: TRBJ2-3
cdr3_nt: TGTGCCAGCAGGAGGGCAGGTCGTGCAGATACGCAGTATTTT
cdr3_aa: CASRRAGRADTQYF

clone_size: -
v_call: TRBV11-2
d_call: -
j_call: TRBJ2-1
cdr3_nt: TGTGCCAGCAGTTCCAGGAGCGGGCCGAACAATGAGCAGTTCTTC
cdr3_aa: CASSSRSGPNNEQFF

clone_size: -
v_call: TRBV2
d_call: TRBD2
j_call: TRBJ2-7
cdr3_nt: TGTGCCAGCAGGGTTAGCGGGAGGATTTCCTACGAGCAGTACTTC
cdr3_aa: CASRVSGRISYEQYF

clone_size: -
v_call: TRBV18
d_call: TRBD1
j_call: TRBJ1-1
cdr3_nt: TGTGCCAGCTCATTGGACAGGGGGCCCACTGAAGCTTTCTTT
cdr3_aa: CASSLDRGPTEAFF

clone_size: -
v_call: TRBV30
d_call: TRBD1
j_call: TRBJ2-7
cdr3_nt: TGTGCCTGGGGCGGGACAGGGGGGTACGAGCAGTACTTC
cdr3_aa: CAWGGTGGYEQYF

clone_size: -
v_call: TRBV6-5
d_call: -
j_call: TRBJ2-7
cdr3_nt: TGTGCCAGCAGTTTTTCGGGGGTCAGGTACGAGCAGTACTTC
cdr3_aa: CASSFSGVRYEQYF